This T cell receptor (beta chain) was sequenced for a study of beta chain features in type 1 diabetes. Trimming cost V 0 bases and J 3 bases, with 8 bases left between them. The CDR3 loop spans 13 amino acids. CDR1 and CDR2 (germline): SQVTM, ANQGSEA. Study outcomes and limitations: Patients with Type 1 diabetes showed moderately but significantly shorter TCRB CDR3s in all four CD4+ subsets.

For this clone: What it recognizes is unknown.

The sequenced template was cDNA made from the entire isolated RNA. Only in-frame clones appear in the TCRdb table, and some are missing; sequencing was by immunoSEQ multiplex PCR. The sample holds about 650,000 clones; around 12% are singletons and the top ten take more than 0.095%. By way of CD45RO/CCR7/CD25/CD127/CD95/CD27, the CD4+ regulatory, stem cell-like memory, central memory and naive cells were sorted. The specimen sequenced was naive CD4+ T cells from blood. This chain joins TRBV29-1 and TRBJ1-2; D might be TRBD1 (5 bases). This TCR came from a man aged 30 to 45 with type 1 diabetes. The CDR3, as DNA: TGCAGCGTTGAAGATGGCAGGGACTATGGCTACACCTTC. Translated: CSVEDGRDYGYTF. Supplemented by reference TRBV29-1 and TRBJ1-2, the full variable domain reads SAVISQKPSRDICQRGTSLTIQCQVDSQVTMMFWYRQQPGQSLTLIATANQGSEATYESGFVIDKFPISRPNLTFSTLTVSNMSPEDSSIYLCSVEDGRDYGYTFGSGTRLTVV.